The TCR beta chain under discussion was sequenced for a study of T cell repertoires in cytomegalovirus infection. In TCRdb, the reads were re-called with MiXCR into one record per CDR3 protein. The table lists about 570,000 distinct CDR3 sequences, roughly 42% of them singletons. V lost 5 bases and J lost 0, with 14 bases in between. Germline loops: CDR1 SEHNR, CDR2 FQNEAQ (reference sequence). The CDR3 runs 16 residues. This clonotype was seen ten or more times. No antigen is known for it. This clonotype originated in a human donor in good health (CMV status not recorded). Some clones in this sample may be carry-over from other donors' samples. This material consisted of cultured PBMCs, taken from culture after CMV antigen stimulation. This chain links TRBV7-9 with TRBJ1-5, with D perhaps TRBD1 (6 bases). The CDR3 bases are TGTGCCAGCAGCAAAGGGGGGGCCGATAGCAATCAGCCCCAGCATTTT. Translating it yields CASSKGGADSNQPQHF.